This T cell receptor beta chain was captured in a study of patients and donors after allogeneic stem cell transplantation (dated by TCRdb to 2018 to 2020). The V end gives up 7 bases and the J end 4 bases, leaving 5 bases in the junction not matched to a gene. Including the terminal cysteine and phenylalanine, the CDR3 comprises 13 residues. The read is trimmed to its CDR3 DNA, 39 bases read in frame from base 1. Details on this clonotype: The target of this receptor is not known. Base-call qualities are not available, and no considerably larger clone is one nucleotide away.

Libraries were built with RT-PCR. Sequencing took place on a NextSeq 550. TCRdb cleaned the public reads at Q25 with fastp, built clones with MiXCR and kept in-frame beta chains. Entries that share a CDR3 protein sequence are merged under the most common genes and DNA. For this sample the table gives 150,000 to 200,000 distinct CDR3 sequences, of which approximately 31% were detected only once. Roughly 3.2% of the sample is held by the ten biggest clonotypes. The source is a human donor who was either an allogeneic HSCT recipient or a stem cell or donor lymphocyte infusion donor (not recorded which). It is not recorded whose cells these are; they may come from a transplant donor. Sequencing was carried out using blood, either unsorted or a sorted T cell fraction (not recorded which). The sequence links TRBV12-3 or TRBV12-4 to TRBJ1-1, with 8 central nucleotides matching TRBD1. Here the CDR3 is given as CASTPTGATEAFF. The DNA sequence is TGTGCCAGCACCCCGACAGGGGCCACTGAAGCTTTCTTT.